One sample yielded the 5 T cell receptor beta chains listed below, sequenced in a study of Ad26.COV2.S vaccination and SARS-CoV-2 variants. TCRdb keeps only in-frame clones here, not all; method: immunoSEQ multiplex PCR. The sample includes approximately 340,000 clones, roughly 84% of them seen just once. The treatment was: around 19 received Ad26.COV2.S at low or high dose, single or two shots; roughly five received placebo; per-sample allocation not given. Specimens were obtained on day 63 following the first vaccine or placebo injection. The source was peripheral blood, collected in a trial of Ad26.COV2.S vaccine versus placebo. Receptors originate from a person between 18 and 65 years old who received the Ad26.COV2.S COVID-19 vaccine or a placebo.

In nucleotides, the CDR3 is TGTGCCAGCAGCTTAGTGGGGGCTCGCACTGAAGCTTTCTTT. Protein: CASSLVGARTEAFF. The chain carries TRBV7-9 and TRBJ1-1; TRBD1 is a possible D gene (6 bases). The CDR3 extends over 14 amino acids. Trimming took 1 base from V and 4 from J, leaving 10 bases between them. Looked up from germline, CDR1 is SEHNR and CDR2 is FQNEAQ (reference sequence).

This chain connects TRBV27 to TRBJ1-5, with D perhaps matching TRBD1 (5 bases). The germline V and J ends were trimmed by 0 bases and 2 bases, with 5 bases remaining between them. Per the germline V gene, CDR1 is MNHEY and CDR2 is SMNVEV (reference sequence). The CDR3 contains 14 residues. In nucleotides, the CDR3 is TGTGCCAGCAGTTTATCCAGGGGCAATCAGCCCCAGCATTTT. This encodes CASSLSRGNQPQHF.

This clone was counted at least ten times. CDR3 sequence (DNA): TGCGCCAGCAGCCAAGAGACCGGCAGGGTCGGGTCACCCCTCCACTTT. Translated, it gives CASSQETGRVGSPLHF. The rearrangement joins TRBV4-1 to TRBJ1-6; TRBD1 is a possible D gene (5 bases). The ends were cut back, 0 bases at V and 10 bases at J, with 16 bases in the middle. Germline V CDR1 and CDR2: MGHRA, YSYEKL. The CDR3 is 16 amino acids.

The chain combines TRBV18 with TRBJ2-3; D unclear. The germline CDR1 and CDR2 sequences are KGHSH and LQKENI. This CDR3 contains 14 residues. V was shortened by 2 bases and J by 5 bases, with 11 bases between the two germline ends. CDR3 amino acids: CASSPGPPGDTQYF. The CDR3 DNA is TGTGCCAGCTCACCAGGCCCGCCGGGAGATACGCAGTATTTT. The full variable domain, in which reference TRBV18 and TRBJ2-3 provide the parts outside the CDR3, is NAGVMQNPRHLVRRRGQEARLRCSPMKGHSHVYWYRQLPEEGLKFMVYLQKENIIDESGMPKERFSAEFPKEGPSILRIQQVVRGDSAAYFCASSPGPPGDTQYFGPGTRLTVL.

The gene calls are TRBV7-9 and TRBJ2-3; D gene ambiguous. CDR3 size: 13 residues. Germline CDR1 SEHNR, CDR2 FQNEAQ (reference sequence). CDR3 loop: CAQTTVGTDTQYF. The CDR3, as DNA: TGTGCACAGACCACCGTTGGCACAGATACGCAGTATTTT. Filled out from reference TRBV7-9 and TRBJ2-3, the complete variable domain reads DTGVSQNPRHKITKRGQNVTFRCDPISEHNRLYWYRQTLGQGPEFLTYFQNEAQLEKSRLLSDRFSAERPKGSFSTLEIQRTEQGDSAMYLCAQTTVGTDTQYFGPGTRLTVL.